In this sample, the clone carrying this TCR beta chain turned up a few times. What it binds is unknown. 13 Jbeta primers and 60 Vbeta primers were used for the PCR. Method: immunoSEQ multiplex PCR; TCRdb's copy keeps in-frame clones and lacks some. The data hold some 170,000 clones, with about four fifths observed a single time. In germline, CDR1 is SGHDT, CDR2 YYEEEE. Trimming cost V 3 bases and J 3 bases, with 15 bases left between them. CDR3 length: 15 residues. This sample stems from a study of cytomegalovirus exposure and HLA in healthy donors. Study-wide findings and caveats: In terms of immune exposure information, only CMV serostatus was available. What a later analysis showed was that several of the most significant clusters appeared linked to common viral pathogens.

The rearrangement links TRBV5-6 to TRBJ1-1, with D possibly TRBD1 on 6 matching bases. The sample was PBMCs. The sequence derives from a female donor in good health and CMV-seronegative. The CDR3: CASSSNTQGYTEAFF. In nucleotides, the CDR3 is TGTGCCAGCAGCTCAAATACCCAGGGGTACACTGAAGCTTTCTTT.